This TCR beta chain was captured in a study of blood T cells in healthy people across ages. Together with a sample-barcoded 5' primer, a J-beta primer mix was included in a second PCR lasting roughly 6 to 12 cycles. A template-switch adaptor containing 12 random nucleotides labeled each cDNA molecule. In TCRdb, the 5' RACE reads were re-called with MiXCR into one record per CDR3 protein. The sample yields around 1.5 million distinct CDR3 sequences, around 59% seen once. The CDR3 is 14 amino acids. Looked up from germline, CDR1 is SQVTM and CDR2 is ANQGSEA. The V and J ends lost 7 bases and 0 bases respectively, with 16 bases between them.

V is TRBV29-1 and J is TRBJ2-7; D perhaps matches TRBD1 (8 bases). The source is a man younger than 30 in good health. The sample was blood. CDR3 region: CSAGQGGGSYEQYF. CDR3 nucleotides: TGCAGCGCCGGACAGGGCGGGGGCTCCTACGAGCAGTACTTC.